This T cell receptor (beta chain) came from a study of early T cells in non-severe SARS-CoV-2 infection. About the research overall: Sequencing was performed on bulk RNA from unsorted whole blood, leaving chains unpaired. Overall study results and limits: The VDJdb matching leaned toward anti-spike CD8 responses and overlooked private and CD4 specificities.

This clonotype was detected only a few times. Its antigen is currently unknown. Unique molecular identifiers tagged individual cDNA molecules. TCRdb reprocessed the 5' RACE reads with MiXCR, giving one entry per CDR3 protein. Among about 61,000 distinct CDR3 sequences listed, 12% were seen once. Germline V CDR1 and CDR2: LNHNV, YYDKDF (reference sequence). V was trimmed by 0 bases and J by 0 bases, leaving 6 bases between them. This CDR3 has 14 residues. The sequence derives from an adult who was a healthcare worker with PCR-confirmed SARS-CoV-2 infection or an uninfected control (not recorded which). The donor label of this sample is uncertain. The rearrangement uses TRBV15 and TRBJ2-7; D not certain. Sequences were derived from whole blood, sampled at baseline. CDR3 DNA sequence: TGTGCCACCAGCAGAGACATCGTCTCCTACGAGCAGTACGTC. Translation: CATSRDIVSYEQYV.